Listed below are T cell receptor beta chains from one sample, sequenced in a study of blood T cell repertoires in COVID-19. Libraries were prepared by immunoSEQ multiplex PCR; TCRdb keeps only in-frame clonotypes and omits some of them. This sample has 95,000 or so clones; approximately 81% occur once, and the top ten carry 20% to 25%. Sequencing input: peripheral blood. These receptors originate from a man older than 75 with active or convalescent COVID-19. CDR3s include the opening cysteine and the closing phenylalanine or tryptophan. The D gene is left open where the match is weak. A row's size may be missing; if present it is once, few, many or a size class.

>TRBV7-8|TRBJ2-7|-|-
TGTGCCAGCAGCCAGTATCAGGGAATGGTCTACGAGCAGTACTTC
CASSQYQGMVYEQYF
>TRBV9|TRBJ1-3|-|-
TGTGCCAGCAGCCCCGTTCTCCTGGGGGCCTCTGGAAACACCATATATTTT
CASSPVLLGASGNTIYF
>TRBV7-2|TRBJ1-1|-|-
TGTGCCAGCGGCCGTGATGGGAGGGGTTTCTTT
CASGRDGRGFF
>TRBV5-6|TRBJ1-2|TRBD1|-
TGTGCCAGCAGCTTGGTGGACAGGGGTTATAATGGCTACACCTTC
CASSLVDRGYNGYTF
>TRBV27|TRBJ2-3|-|-
TGTGCCAGCAGTTTATCGGCCAGCAAGACGGGTACGCAGTATTTT
CASSLSASKTGTQYF
>TRBV18|TRBJ1-6|TRBD1|few
TGTGCCAGCTCACCACCGAATGTAGAGGGGGCCACCTATAATTCACCCCTCCACTTT
CASSPPNVEGATYNSPLHF
>TRBV7-2|TRBJ1-1|-|-
TGTGCCAGCAGCACCCACAAGAACACTGAAGCTTTCTTT
CASSTHKNTEAFF
>TRBV19|TRBJ1-3|-|-
TGTGCCAGTAGTATTCGACGGAGCTCTGGAAACACCATATATTTT
CASSIRRSSGNTIYF
>TRBV7-2|TRBJ1-1|TRBD1|-
TGTGCCAGCAGCTTAGCCCGGACAGGGACGAACACTGAAGCTTTCTTT
CASSLARTGTNTEAFF
>TRBV24-1|TRBJ2-3|-|-
TGTGCCACCAGTGATTTGCGCCAGTCCGGCACAGATACGCAGTATTTT
CATSDLRQSGTDTQYF
>TRBV9|TRBJ1-2|-|-
TGTGCCAGCAGCGTTTCCCAGGGCTCTTATGGCTACACCTTC
CASSVSQGSYGYTF
>TRBV28|TRBJ2-3|TRBD1|-
TGTGCCAGCAGTTCTGGGGGACAGGGCACAGATACGCAGTATTTT
CASSSGGQGTDTQYF
>TRBV7-8|TRBJ2-7|-|-
TGTGCCAGCAGCTTAGCCCCTCGCCCCCCGGGGGCCTACGAGCAGTACTTC
CASSLAPRPPGAYEQYF
>TRBV3-1/TRBV3-2|TRBJ2-3|TRBD2|-
TGTGCCAGCAGCCAAGGGACCGGGACTAGCGGGGCAGATACGCAGTATTTT
CASSQGTGTSGADTQYF
>TRBV14|TRBJ1-4|-|-
TGTGCCAGCAGCGAGCGGATTGCAACTAATGAAAAACTGTTTTTT
CASSERIATNEKLFF
>TRBV4-3|TRBJ2-3|TRBD1|-
TGCGCCAGCAGCCAAGATGGAACAGGGGTGACAGATACGCAGTATTTT
CASSQDGTGVTDTQYF
>TRBV3-1/TRBV3-2|TRBJ2-2|TRBD2|-
TGTGCCAGCAGCCCGCGGGGGGCGGCAGGGGGGGAGCTGTTTTTT
CASSPRGAAGGELFF
>TRBV30|TRBJ1-6|TRBD1|few
TGTGCCTGGAGTGGGGGACAGAGGAATTCACCCCTCCACTTT
CAWSGGQRNSPLHF
>TRBV4-3|TRBJ2-2|TRBD2|-
TGCGCCAGCAGCCAGTTAGCGGGGCCGAACACCGGGGAGCTGTTTTTT
CASSQLAGPNTGELFF
>TRBV11-1|TRBJ1-2|-|-
TGTGCCAGCAGCCCTCGGGGTCGTGGGAACTATGGCTACACCTTC
CASSPRGRGNYGYTF
>TRBV18|TRBJ1-5|TRBD1|-
TGTGCCAGCTCGGCGACAGGGGGCGGTGGGCAGCCCCAGCATTTT
CASSATGGGGQPQHF
>TRBV5-1|TRBJ2-1|TRBD1|-
TGCGCCAGCAGCCTAGGGACAGCGGAATACAATGAGCAGTTCTTC
CASSLGTAEYNEQFF
>TRBV27|TRBJ1-2|TRBD1|-
TGTGCCAGCAGGCCGACCGGGACAGGGGCGAATCGCGCCTATGGCTACACCTTC
CASRPTGTGANRAYGYTF
>TRBV2|TRBJ1-2|TRBD1|-
TGTGCCAGCAGACCCGGGACAGGGGATTATGGCTACACCTTC
CASRPGTGDYGYTF
>TRBV9|TRBJ1-2|TRBD1|-
TGTGCCAGCAGCGGGGGACAGGTTAGCTTACGTGGCTACACCTTC
CASSGGQVSLRGYTF
>TRBV4-1|TRBJ2-1|-|-
TGCGCCAGCAGCCAAGATGCGGGGGCAGGAAGAAATGAGCAGTTCTTC
CASSQDAGAGRNEQFF
>TRBV2|TRBJ1-2|TRBD1|-
TGTGCCAGCAACTTACCTCCCGGACAGGGAAATGGCTACACCTTC
CASNLPPGQGNGYTF
>TRBV7-8|TRBJ1-2|-|-
TGTGCCAGCAGCCCACAGGTTTCTTATGGCTACACCTTC
CASSPQVSYGYTF
>TRBV19|TRBJ1-5|TRBD1|-
TGTGCCAGTAGCACCGGGACAGACAATCAGCCCCAGCATTTT
CASSTGTDNQPQHF
>TRBV5-1|TRBJ2-1|TRBD1|-
TGCGCCAGCAGCGAGTCAGGGGGCCACAATGAGCAGTTCTTC
CASSESGGHNEQFF
>TRBV7-9|TRBJ1-2|-|large
TGTGCCAGCAGCTTAGGGGGCAGCCACGATAACTATGGCTACACCTTC
CASSLGGSHDNYGYTF
>TRBV30|TRBJ1-4|-|-
TGTGCCTGGAGTGTACGGTGGAGAATGGGTAATGAAAAACTGTTTTTT
CAWSVRWRMGNEKLFF
>TRBV30|TRBJ1-6|-|-
TGTGCCTGGACGGGGGATGGAAATTCACCCCTCCACTTT
CAWTGDGNSPLHF
>TRBV15|TRBJ1-1|TRBD1|-
TGTGCCACCAGCAGAGACGGGACAGGAGTGAACACTGAAGCTTTCTTT
CATSRDGTGVNTEAFF
>TRBV28|TRBJ2-2|TRBD1|-
TGTGCCCGTCGGGACAGGGAGACCGGGGAGCTGTTTTTT
CARRDRETGELFF
>TRBV2|TRBJ1-6|TRBD1|-
TGTGCCAGCAGTGAGGCGCACGGACAGGCTGGTTCACCCCTCCACTTT
CASSEAHGQAGSPLHF
>TRBV6-4|TRBJ2-6|TRBD1|-
TGTGCCACTGGGGACAGGGATTCTGGGGCCAACGTCCTGACTTTC
CATGDRDSGANVLTF
>TRBV20-1|TRBJ2-7|TRBD2|few
TGCAGTGCTAGTCGGGGGGGGGACTCCTACGAGCAGTACTTC
CSASRGGDSYEQYF
>TRBV6-4|TRBJ1-5|TRBD1|-
TGTGCCAGCAGTGAAGGGACAGGCAATCAGCCCCAGCATTTT
CASSEGTGNQPQHF
>TRBV9|TRBJ1-2|-|-
TGTGCCAGCAGCGTAGCCCGTAATGGCTACACCTTC
CASSVARNGYTF